The 18 T cell receptor beta chains listed next were all sequenced from one sample in a study of blood T cells in healthy people across ages. Next came a second PCR, run for roughly 6 to 11 cycles, which used a sample-barcoded 5' primer along with a J-beta primer mix. From the 5' RACE reads, TCRdb called clonotypes with MiXCR, one entry per CDR3 protein. This table has around 800,000 distinct CDR3 sequences, around 62% appearing once. Material: blood. The receptors shown here come from a man aged 25-40 years in good health.

The chain is built from TRBV7-2 and TRBJ2-1; TRBD1 matches at 8 bases. V lost 1 base to trimming and J lost 10 bases; unmatched junction nucleotides: 12. The CDR3 consists of 16 residues. From germline, CDR1 is SGHTA and CDR2 FQGNSA. The CDR3 DNA reads as TGTGCCAGCAGCTTAGTGGTGGACAGGGACTCATTAGAGCAGTTCTTC. Protein sequence: CASSLVVDRDSLEQFF.

Remarks on this clonotype: This sequence may be a read error, since a much larger clone differs from it by one base. V usage is TRBV20-1 and J usage is TRBJ2-7; D remains ambiguous. The closer fit of TRBJ2-5 to the DNA end suggests the J call may be wrong. The CDR3 is 10 residues long. CDR1 and CDR2 (germline): DFQATT, SNEGSKA (reference sequence). CDR3 loop: CGARWGTQYF. DNA for the CDR3: TGCGGTGCTAGATGGGGGACCCAGTACTTC.

This clonotype was seen only a few times. V usage is TRBV29-1 and J usage is TRBJ2-4, with 9 positions matching TRBD1. The J call is in doubt because the DNA end fits TRBJ2-7 better. This CDR3 is 14 amino acids long. In germline, CDR1 is SQVTM, CDR2 ANQGSEA. The CDR3 DNA follows: TGCAGCGTACAGGGGGACAGGGTCGACTACGAGCAGTACTTC. Amino acids: CSVQGDRVDYEQYF.

V gene TRBV16 combines with J gene TRBJ1-1; D is unresolved. Between the trimmed V and J ends, which lost 0 bases and 4 bases, there was a span of 6 bases. This CDR3 is 13 amino acids long. Germline V CDR1 and CDR2: KGHSY, FQNENV. CDR3 sequence reads: CASSQSGSTEAFF. CDR3 coding DNA: TGTGCCAGCAGCCAATCAGGGAGCACTGAAGCTTTCTTT.

This sequence joins TRBV21-1 and TRBJ2-1; TRBD2, the table's D call, was not compared with the DNA. TRBV21-1 constitutes a pseudogene. The CDR3 loop spans 17 amino acids. The DNA of the CDR3 is TGTGCCAGCAGCAAAGTTCGTCGGACTAGCGGCAACAATGAGCAGTTCTTC. Translation: CASSKVRRTSGNNEQFF.

The J gene is TRBJ2-7, the V gene TRBV18, with D unresolved. Per the germline V gene, CDR1 is KGHSH and CDR2 is LQKENI. V was clipped by 1 base and J by 2 bases, with 6 bases between them. The CDR3 has 13 residues. This CDR3 is CASSPQDTYEQYF. CDR3 bases: TGTGCCAGCTCACCACAGGATACCTACGAGCAGTACTTC.

V and J are TRBV6-1 and TRBJ1-2, with D possibly matching TRBD1 (5 bases). The CDR3 length is 14 residues. Germline V CDR1 and CDR2: MNHNS, SASEGT. Trimming shortened V by 2 bases and J by 4 bases, and 11 bases separated the two germline ends. As DNA, the CDR3 is TGTGCCAGCAGTGAAAATAGGGGCAGCTATGGCTACACCTTC. It yields the protein CASSENRGSYGYTF.

This clonotype was seen only a few times. The rearrangement links TRBV7-2 to TRBJ1-6; D uncertain. The CDR3 covers 15 residues. Trimming removed 1 base at V and 5 bases at J, with 9 bases between. Per germline, CDR1 SGHTA and CDR2 FQGNSA. Here the CDR3 reads CASSLVTGNNSPLHF. The CDR3 DNA follows: TGTGCCAGCAGCTTAGTGACGGGGAATAATTCACCCCTCCACTTT.

The chain recombines TRBV7-3 with TRBJ2-7; D not certain. Trimming shortened V by 0 bases and J by 2 bases, and 14 bases separated the two germline ends. The CDR3 is 16 amino acids. Germline CDR1 and CDR2: SGHTA and FQGTGA. In DNA, the CDR3 is TGTGCCAGCAGCTTAACCCCCGTAGAAATGACCTACGAGCAGTACTTC. It yields the protein CASSLTPVEMTYEQYF. The whole variable domain, filled in from reference TRBV7-3 and TRBJ2-7, reads GAGVSQTPSNKVTEKGKYVELRCDPISGHTALYWYRQSLGQGPEFLIYFQGTGAADDSGLPNDRFFAVRPEGSVSTLKIQRTERGDSAVYLCASSLTPVEMTYEQYFGPGTRLTVT.

V usage is TRBV28 and J usage is TRBJ2-3; TRBD2 agrees at 14 bases. V lost 3 bases and J lost 4; bases outside the gene matches: 6. This CDR3 region has 17 residues. Looked up from germline, CDR1 is MDHEN and CDR2 is SYDVKM. The DNA for the CDR3 is TGTGCCAGCAGTTTTCTCGGGACTAGCGGGGGCCCAGATACGCAGTATTTT. Residues: CASSFLGTSGGPDTQYF.

This clonotype has more than one count but fewer than ten. The chain is built from TRBV2 and TRBJ1-2; 7 bases map to TRBD1. Germline trimming cut 8 bases from V and 6 bases from J; bases unmatched to any gene: 9. The CDR3 loop spans 13 amino acids. From germline, CDR1 is SNHLY and CDR2 FYNNEI. Here the CDR3 reads CASRDVTGNGYTF. The CDR3 region has the DNA TGTGCCAGCCGGGACGTGACAGGGAATGGCTACACCTTC.

CDR3 in DNA: TGTGCCAGCAGTTATGGGGTTGGGGGCCGCGGAGCTGGCTACACCTTC. Its protein is CASSYGVGGRGAGYTF. V gene TRBV6-2 or TRBV6-3 combines with J gene TRBJ1-2; perhaps TRBD1 as D (6 bases). Germline CDR1 and CDR2: MNHEY and SVGEGT. There are 16 residues in the CDR3. Trimming took 3 bases from V and 7 from J, leaving 21 bases between them.

The rearrangement links TRBV29-1 to TRBJ1-1; 11 bases agree with TRBD1. V shed 6 bases and J 2 bases; nucleotides not matched to a gene: 11. The CDR3 consists of 16 residues. CDR1 SQVTM and CDR2 ANQGSEA come from the germline V gene. The CDR3 coding sequence is TGCAGCGTGGGCTCCGGACAGGGGGCCCTTAACACTGAAGCTTTCTTT. Protein: CSVGSGQGALNTEAFF. The full variable domain, completed using reference TRBV29-1 and TRBJ1-1, is SAVISQKPSRDICQRGTSLTIQCQVDSQVTMMFWYRQQPGQSLTLIATANQGSEATYESGFVIDKFPISRPNLTFSTLTVSNMSPEDSSIYLCSVGSGQGALNTEAFFGQGTRLTVV.

The chain employs TRBV7-2 and TRBJ2-1; 9 bases line up with TRBD2. V lost 5 bases, J lost 2 bases, and 7 bases stayed unmatched. The CDR3 length is 16 residues. The V gene's germline CDR1 is SGHTA and CDR2 FQGNSA. The CDR3: CASSPRRGGAYNEQFF. The CDR3 DNA sequence: TGTGCCAGCAGCCCCAGGCGGGGGGGTGCCTACAATGAGCAGTTCTTC.

CDR3 in DNA: TGTGCCAGCAGCCCCTCGGGGGGGTTGGGTGAGCAGTTCTTC. Its translation: CASSPSGGLGEQFF. V is TRBV12-3 or TRBV12-4 and J is TRBJ2-1, with 8 bases aligning to TRBD2. There are 14 residues in the CDR3. The J segment lost 9 bases and the V segment lost 6 bases, leaving 10 bases of the junction unmatched.

The chain joins TRBV5-5 to TRBJ1-5, with 9 nucleotides matching TRBD1. Trimming at V came to 2 bases and at J to 12 bases, leaving 15 bases not matched to a gene. The CDR3 length is 16 residues. Germline CDR1 is SGHKS and CDR2 is YYEKEE (reference sequence). CDR3 sequence: CASSFGWDRASSLQHF. Written as DNA, the CDR3 is TGTGCCAGCAGCTTCGGCTGGGACAGGGCCTCTTCTCTCCAGCATTTT.

This clonotype was detected a few times. The rearrangement joins TRBV15 to TRBJ2-5; 7 positions agree with TRBD1. Per germline, CDR1 LNHNV and CDR2 YYDKDF (reference sequence). Unmatched junction bases numbered 3, after V lost 5 bases and J lost 3 bases. The CDR3 totals 13 residues. CDR3 amino acids: CATSYDREETQYF. As DNA, the CDR3 is TGTGCCACCAGCTACGACAGGGAAGAGACCCAGTACTTC.

This clonotype was observed a few times. V gene TRBV20-1 combines with J gene TRBJ2-4; 7 nucleotides align to TRBD2. The CDR3 sequence is 14 residues long. The germline CDR1 and CDR2 sequences are DFQATT and SNEGSKA (reference sequence). V was pared by 3 bases and J by 4 bases, with 6 bases of the junction left unmatched. The CDR3, as DNA: TGCAGTGCTAGTATGACGGGGGGTAAAAACATTCAGTACTTC. It specifies CSASMTGGKNIQYF.